The entry below gives a single TCR beta chain sequence along with its context. Authors' data handling: Reference gene primer amplification yielded estimated nucleated cell counts. TCRdb keeps only in-frame clones here, not all; method: immunoSEQ multiplex PCR. V and J calls and clone size are given by that table; D and trimming were obtained from the DNA. Of some 240,000 clones in the sample, 80% to 95% were seen once. The CDR3 loop spans 17 amino acids. Germline CDR1 is ENHRY and CDR2 is SYGVKD. V was trimmed by 2 bases and J by 7 bases, leaving 20 bases between them. This sample was included in a study of blood T cell repertoires in COVID-19.

The receptor's source is a man between 60 and 70 years old with COVID-19, enrolled during active disease. The J gene is TRBJ2-2, the V gene TRBV10-3; tentative D call: TRBD2 (6 bases). The sequenced material came from peripheral blood. The CDR3 loop is CAISEVWGVGVGGELFF. For the CDR3, the DNA is TGTGCCATCAGTGAGGTATGGGGGGTGGGGGTTGGCGGGGAGCTGTTTTTT.